This is a list of T cell receptor beta chains from one sample in a study of T cell responses to AZD1222 COVID-19 vaccine. Sequenced by immunoSEQ multiplex PCR; TCRdb stores in-frame clones only, minus some. The repertoire holds 120,000 to 150,000 clones, with approximately 90% as singletons. The sequenced sample was peripheral blood, obtained on day 0 of MenACWY control vaccination. These TCRs come from an adult in good health. Both conserved end residues are part of each CDR3. A D gene is named only where the DNA matches it firmly. Expanded clones are given a class, and other clones once, few, many or no size at all.

>-|-|TRBV5-1|TRBJ2-5
TGCGCCAGTCGCCAGAGGGTTGCAGAGACCCAGTACTTC
CASRQRVAETQYF
>-|-|TRBV2|TRBJ2-3
TGTGCCAGCTGCATCAGACGGGGTTCCACAGATACGCAGTATTTT
CASCIRRGSTDTQYF
>-|-|TRBV6-6|TRBJ1-1
TGTGCCAGCAGTTACTCGAACAGGGACGGAGAAGCTTTCTTT
CASSYSNRDGEAFF
>-|TRBD1|TRBV7-9|TRBJ2-2
TGTGCCAGCAGCCTGGACAGGGCCACCGGGGAGCTGTTTTTT
CASSLDRATGELFF
>-|TRBD1|TRBV6-5|TRBJ2-2
TGTGCCAGCACCAGACAGGGGAGGACCGGGGAGCTGTTTTTT
CASTRQGRTGELFF
>-|-|TRBV7-9|TRBJ2-1
TGTGCCAGCAGCTTAGAGGCTAGTTCCGTCCATGAGCAGTTCTTC
CASSLEASSVHEQFF
>-|-|TRBV7-6|TRBJ1-4
TGTGCCAGCAGCCCAAACCCTGGGGGGGGAGCTAATGAAAAACTGTTTTTT
CASSPNPGGGANEKLFF
>-|-|TRBV9|TRBJ1-1
TGTGCCAGCAGCGTTCAGGGGAACACTGAAGCTTTCTTT
CASSVQGNTEAFF
>-|TRBD2|TRBV28|TRBJ2-7
TGTGCCAGCAGTTCGGGACTAGCGGACTCCTACGAGCAGTACTTC
CASSSGLADSYEQYF
>-|-|TRBV19|TRBJ2-4
TGTGCCAGTAGTAAAGAAGAGGGGCGAGCCAAAAACATTCAGTACTTC
CASSKEEGRAKNIQYF
>-|TRBD1|TRBV12-3/TRBV12-4|TRBJ1-2
TGTGCCAGCAGTTTACAGGCAGGGGGCGGCTACACCTTC
CASSLQAGGGYTF
>-|TRBD2|TRBV4-2|TRBJ2-1
TGTGCCAGCAGCCAAGGAGGGAGGGATGAGCAGTTCTTC
CASSQGGRDEQFF
>-|-|TRBV5-1|TRBJ1-4
TGCGCCAGCAGACTGTCCACAACCCATAATGAAAAACTGTTTTTT
CASRLSTTHNEKLFF
>-|-|TRBV7-9|TRBJ1-4
TGTGCCAGCAGTTTCAGTGCAACTAATGAAAAACTGTTTTTT
CASSFSATNEKLFF
>-|TRBD2|TRBV13|TRBJ2-1
TGTGCCAGCAGGTACACCAGCGGGAACTACAATGAGCAGTTCTTC
CASRYTSGNYNEQFF
>-|-|TRBV27|TRBJ2-7
TGTGCCAGCAGTTTCAGTAACACCTCCTACGAGCAGTACTTC
CASSFSNTSYEQYF
>-|TRBD2|TRBV10-3|TRBJ2-7
TGTGCCATCAGTGAGGTACTAGCGGGGCCTCACTCCTACGAGCAGTACTTC
CAISEVLAGPHSYEQYF
>-|-|TRBV7-9|TRBJ1-1
TGTGCCAGCAGCTTATTAACAGGCACTGAAGCTTTCTTT
CASSLLTGTEAFF
>few|TRBD1|TRBV5-1|TRBJ2-5
TGCGCCAGCAAACCAGCTCCCGGGACAGGGGGAGAGACCCAGTACTTC
CASKPAPGTGGETQYF
>-|-|TRBV4-1|TRBJ2-7
TGCGCCAGCAGCCATAGGCGGGAAAGGTACGAGCAGTACTTC
CASSHRRERYEQYF
>-|-|TRBV9|TRBJ1-1
TGTGCCAGCAGCGTATCGGAGGGGGGAGACACTGAAGCTTTCTTT
CASSVSEGGDTEAFF
>-|-|TRBV30|TRBJ2-3
TGTGCCTGGTCGCAGGGGCAACGGACAGATACGCAGTATTTT
CAWSQGQRTDTQYF
>-|TRBD1|TRBV7-4|TRBJ2-1
TGTGCCAGCACCCATGCGATACAGGGGGTTGCGGGGAGGTGGAATGAGCAGTTCTTC
CASTHAIQGVAGRWNEQFF
>-|-|TRBV2|TRBJ1-1
TGTGCCAGCTTGAACGGGGCGCAGGGCACTGAAGCTTTCTTT
CASLNGAQGTEAFF
>few|-|TRBV4-3|TRBJ2-4
TGCGCCAGCAGCCAAGACAGGGGAAAAAACATTCAGTACTTC
CASSQDRGKNIQYF
>-|-|TRBV7-8|TRBJ1-5
TGTGCCAGCAGCTTGGTTAATCAGCCCCAGCATTTT
CASSLVNQPQHF
>-|-|TRBV9|TRBJ2-1
TGTGCCAGCAGCCTAGGCCCAAATGAGCAGTTCTTC
CASSLGPNEQFF